This T cell receptor (beta chain) was identified in a study of human thymus T cells. The germline CDR1 and CDR2 sequences are SGHRS and YFSETQ. The CDR3 runs 15 residues. The germline V and J ends were trimmed by 5 bases and 1 base, with 10 bases remaining between them. This clone was detected only once. Sequencing was performed with immunoSEQ multiplex PCR; in TCRdb, only in-frame clones are kept and a portion is missing. Of approximately 46,000 clones listed, roughly 94% are singletons. The source is a girl under three years old with a congenital heart defect but otherwise immunologically healthy. The specimen was blood. This chain connects TRBV5-1 to TRBJ2-6, with D possibly called TRBD1 or TRBD2 (5 bases each). The CDR3 region is CASRRGSSGANVLTF. The CDR3 DNA is TGCGCCAGCAGGAGGGGTTCTTCTGGGGCCAACGTCCTGACTTTC.